This T cell receptor (beta chain) derives from a study of CD8 T cells in ankylosing spondylitis listed by TCRdb under 2017. Regarding the study in general: T cell receptor beta repertoires were profiled in healthy donors and ankylosing spondylitis patients so that disease-linked TCR variants could be found. Samples of peripheral blood were taken, and for ankylosing spondylitis patients, synovial fluid was collected as well. The full study cohort comprised around 25 ankylosing spondylitis patients and over a hundred healthy donors. General study outcomes and caveats: Some of the motif variants had been reported before in the synovial fluid and blood of reactive arthritis patients, a finding that suggests common disease-initiation mechanisms. The disease-linked clones had a CD8+ phenotype and were found at relatively low frequencies in peripheral blood. According to the report, matched synovial fluid samples from ankylosing spondylitis patients were significantly enriched for the disease-linked clones. Blood from ankylosing spondylitis patients appeared to be characterized by a TCR beta motif made up of under ten highly homologous amino acid variants.

Sequencing used an Illumina HiSeq 2500. Quantitative 5'-RACE with molecular barcodes was the method used to prepare the TCR beta libraries. In the authors' own workflow: A new computational method based on a probabilistic model of VDJ rearrangement was used to identify disease-linked TCR variants. TCRdb redid the processing of the public reads, applying fastp at Q25 and MiXCR, and retained in-frame beta chains. Entries are consolidated by CDR3 protein sequence, retaining the most common genes and DNA. TCRdb assigned the V and J calls; the authors' analysis was not used. Recorded for this sample are about 800,000 distinct CDR3 sequences; approximately 12% of them occurred a single time. Roughly 0.51% of the sample goes to the ten largest clones. This clonotype was observed a few times. Its specific antigen is unknown. The input lacks base qualities; no much larger clone sits a single base away. From the cysteine up to the phenylalanine, the CDR3 has a length of 15 residues. Only the CDR3 portion is preserved as DNA: 45 bases, with reading frame beginning at the first base. V loses 3 bases, J loses 6 bases, and the germline ends lie 15 bases apart. CDR1 SGHRS and CDR2 YFSETQ were looked up in the germline V gene.

The sequencing input was blood, either unsorted or a sorted T cell fraction (not recorded which). The chain links TRBV5-1 with TRBJ1-4, and possibly TRBD1, on 5 matching bases. The sequence was obtained from a male donor with ankylosing spondylitis. The nucleotide sequence reads as follows: TGCGCCAGCAGCTGGTCAGGGACGCGAGATGAAAAACTGTTTTTT. It translates to CASSWSGTRDEKLFF. Extended through the reference TRBV5-1 and TRBJ1-4 proteins, this CDR3 yields the full variable domain: KAGVTQTPRYLIKTRGQQVTLSCSPISGHRSVSWYQQTPGQGLQFLFEYFSETQRNKGNFPGRFSGRQFSNSRSEMNVSTLELGDSALYLCASSWSGTRDEKLFFGSGTQLSVL.